The entry that follows covers one T cell receptor beta chain sequence. Original handling: How many nucleated cells were present was estimated from reference gene primer amplification. Only in-frame clones appear in the TCRdb table, and some are missing; sequencing was by immunoSEQ multiplex PCR. The V and J calls and clone size come from that table; D and trimming were worked out from the DNA. The data show approximately 300,000 clones, with around 85% seen just once and 1.5% to 2% held by the top ten. Germline CDR1 MNHEY, CDR2 SVGAGI. The CDR3 covers 14 residues. Unmatched junction bases numbered 2, after V lost 2 bases and J lost 7 bases. Allocation to cohorts depended on clinical history reported by the participants. Exposed participants came across a COVID-19 case within 2 weeks before study entry. The data stem from a study of blood T cell repertoires in COVID-19. Study information: In each case, the material was cDNA or gDNA derived from T cells, B-cell-depleted T cells, or PBMCs.

The genes are TRBV6-5 and TRBJ1-6; TRBD1 agrees at 7 bases. This TCR derives from a woman younger than 45 who had been exposed to COVID-19. Sequenced: PBMCs or T cells enriched from blood (not recorded which). In DNA form, the CDR3 reads TGTGCCAGCAGTTACGGGACAGAAAATTCACCCCTCCACTTT. Protein: CASSYGTENSPLHF.